This TCR beta chain was identified in a study of CD8+ T cells in alopecia areata. The treatment denotes: oral pan-JAK inhibitor, 5-10 mg twice daily. Lesional scalp tissue (obtained by punch biopsy) and peripheral blood were collected from alopecia areata patients. Findings and caveats of the study: Links between baseline CD8+ expansion and response need larger treated cohorts.

cDNA serving as the sequencing template came from extracted, reverse transcribed RNA. TCRdb keeps only in-frame clones here, not all; method: immunoSEQ multiplex PCR. Altogether 250,000 to 300,000 clones are present, 58% being singletons, with the ten largest covering roughly 1.8%. To note about this clone: Its antigen is not identified.

V lost 2 bases to trimming and J lost 1 base, with 9 bases between them. The V gene's germline CDR1 is MGHRA and CDR2 YSYEKL. This CDR3 region has 14 residues. The chain combines TRBV4-1 with TRBJ2-7, with a weak D call TRBD1 (6 bases). The starting material was CD4+ T cells sorted from blood, obtained at week 24, from a patient treated with tofacitinib. The source is a human donor with alopecia areata. The CDR3 nucleotides are TGCGCCAGCAGCCAACAGGGGTTTTCCTACGAGCAGTACTTC. It yields the protein CASSQQGFSYEQYF.